Listed here are 4 T cell receptor beta chains from one sample, sequenced in a study of human T cells and chemical hapten exposure (dated by TCRdb to about 2021). Library generation was performed with RACE. The sequencer listed for this sample is NextSeq 500. TCRdb took the public reads, trimmed them with fastp at Q25, ran MiXCR for clone calling and kept in-frame beta chains. Each CDR3 protein gets just one entry, which takes the most common genes and DNA from the rows behind it. This sample gives tens of thousands of distinct CDR3 sequences in total; roughly 10% of them show up just once. The ten largest account for over 2% of the sample. The time point label, read with the paper, signifies: patch test 2, 6 weeks after DPC sensitization. The sample's treatment or condition label, decoded: therapeutic diphenylcyclopropenone sensitization with weekly scalp DPC. Sequences were derived from whole blood, sampled in connection with sensitization to the hapten diphenylcyclopropenone (DPC). These receptors were obtained from a young woman with alopecia areata. Some clones in this sample may be carry-over from other donors' samples.

This clonotype occurred many times. The chain recombines TRBV3-1 with TRBJ2-2; D remains ambiguous. This CDR3 spans 15 amino acids. Germline V gives CDR1 LGHDT, CDR2 YNNKEL (reference sequence). The V end was cut by 4 bases, the J end by 2 bases, with 11 bases between. The CDR3 loop reads CASSLPGINTGELFF. The CDR3 DNA follows: TGTGCCAGCAGCCTACCTGGAATTAACACCGGGGAGCTGTTTTTT.

The CDR3 protein is CASSFPRTSGSFNEQFF. CDR3 nucleotide sequence: TGTGCCAGCAGTTTCCCCAGGACTAGCGGGAGCTTCAATGAGCAGTTCTTC. The chain links TRBV28 to TRBJ2-1; TRBD2 matches 13 bases. Looked up from germline, CDR1 is MDHEN and CDR2 is SYDVKM. Trimming removed 3 bases from V and 6 bases from J; junction bases left unmatched: 8. The CDR3 is 17 residues long. The entire variable domain, with the rest obtained from reference TRBV28 and TRBJ2-1, is as follows: DVKVTQSSRYLVKRTGEKVFLECVQDMDHENMFWYRQDPGLGLRLIYFSYDVKMKEKGDIPEGYSVSREKKERFSLILESASTNQTSMYLCASSFPRTSGSFNEQFFGPGTRLTVL.

This clonotype was recorded many times. This chain joins TRBV3-1 and TRBJ2-2, with D maybe TRBD1 (5 bases). Looked up from germline, CDR1 is LGHDT and CDR2 is YNNKEL (reference sequence). CDR3 length equals 14 residues. V shed 1 base and J shed 4 bases, with 7 bases lying between them. In DNA, the CDR3 is TGTGCCAGCAGCCAAGTCAGGGTCACCGGGGAGCTGTTTTTT. This translates into CASSQVRVTGELFF.

This chain links TRBV4-3 with TRBJ2-3; D unclear. This CDR3 has 13 residues. Germline CDR1 is LGHNA and CDR2 is YSLEER. The germline V and J ends were trimmed by 0 bases and 6 bases, with 7 bases remaining between them. The CDR3 spells CASSQDTGDTQYF. DNA of the CDR3: TGCGCCAGCAGCCAAGATACTGGGGATACGCAGTATTTT.